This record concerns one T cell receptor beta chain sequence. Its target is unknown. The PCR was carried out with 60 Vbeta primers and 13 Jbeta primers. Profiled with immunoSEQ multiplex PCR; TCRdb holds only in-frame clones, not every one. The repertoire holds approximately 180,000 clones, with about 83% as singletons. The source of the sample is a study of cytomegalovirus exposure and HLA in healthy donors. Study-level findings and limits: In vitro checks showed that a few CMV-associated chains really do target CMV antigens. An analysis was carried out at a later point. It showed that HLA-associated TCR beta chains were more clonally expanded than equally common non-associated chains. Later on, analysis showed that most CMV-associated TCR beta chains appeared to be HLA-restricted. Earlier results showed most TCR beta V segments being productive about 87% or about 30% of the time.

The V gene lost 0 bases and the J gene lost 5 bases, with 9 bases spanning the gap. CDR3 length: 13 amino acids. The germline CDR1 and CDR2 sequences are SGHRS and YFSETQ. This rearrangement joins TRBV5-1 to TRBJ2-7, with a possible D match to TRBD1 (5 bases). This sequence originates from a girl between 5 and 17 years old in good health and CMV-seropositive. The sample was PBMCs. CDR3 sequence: CASSLGGTNEQYF. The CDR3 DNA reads TGCGCCAGCAGCTTGGGGGGCACTAACGAGCAGTACTTC.